The clone carrying this T cell receptor beta chain was seen just once. The method was immunoSEQ multiplex PCR; TCRdb's version includes in-frame clones alone and lacks a portion of them. The sample records about 300,000 clones, roughly nine tenths being singletons. This entry is derived from a study of blood T cell repertoires in COVID-19. As for the study in general: The United States, Italy and Spain provided the acute and convalescent COVID-19 samples.

Patients from Seattle were sampled longitudinally, starting during active infection. CDR3 size: 15 residues. CDR1 and CDR2 from the germline V gene are MNHEY and SVGEGT. V shed 5 bases and J 2 bases; nucleotides not matched to a gene: 4. The rearrangement uses TRBV6-2 or TRBV6-3 and TRBJ2-1; 9 bases fit TRBD2. This TCR derives from a woman aged 25-40 years with COVID-19, enrolled during active disease. The sequencing input was peripheral blood. This chain's CDR3 is CASSRTSDTYNEQFF. CDR3 DNA: TGTGCCAGCAGTAGGACTAGCGACACCTACAATGAGCAGTTCTTC.